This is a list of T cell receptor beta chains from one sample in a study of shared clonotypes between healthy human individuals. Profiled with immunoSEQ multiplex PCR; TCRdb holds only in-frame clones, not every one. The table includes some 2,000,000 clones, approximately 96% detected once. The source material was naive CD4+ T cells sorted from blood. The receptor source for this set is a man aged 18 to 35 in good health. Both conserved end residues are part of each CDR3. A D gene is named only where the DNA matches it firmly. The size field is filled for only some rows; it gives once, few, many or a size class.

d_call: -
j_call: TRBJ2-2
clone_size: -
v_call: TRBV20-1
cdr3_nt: TGCAGTGCCCGCGTTTCCGGGGAGCTGTTTTTT
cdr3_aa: CSARVSGELFF

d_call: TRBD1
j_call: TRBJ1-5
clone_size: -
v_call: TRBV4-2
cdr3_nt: TGTGCCAGCAGCCAAGATCAGACAGGGATTCAGCCCCAGCATTTT
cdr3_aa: CASSQDQTGIQPQHF

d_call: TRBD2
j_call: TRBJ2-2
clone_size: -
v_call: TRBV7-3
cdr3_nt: TGTGCCAGCAGCTTAGCCGGACTAGCGGGGTATACCGGGGAGCTGTTTTTT
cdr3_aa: CASSLAGLAGYTGELFF

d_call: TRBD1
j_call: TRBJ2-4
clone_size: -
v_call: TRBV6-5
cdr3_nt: TGTGCCAGCAGCGGACAGGGCCTAGCCAAAAACATTCAGTACTTC
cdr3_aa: CASSGQGLAKNIQYF

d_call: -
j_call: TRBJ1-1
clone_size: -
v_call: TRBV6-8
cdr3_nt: TGTGCCACCCGTAGTCGGGTAGCTTTCTTT
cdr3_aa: CATRSRVAFF

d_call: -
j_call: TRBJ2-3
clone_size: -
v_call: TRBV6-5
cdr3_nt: TGTGCCAGCAGCCGGACTTATTTCGCAGATACGCAGTATTTT
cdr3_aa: CASSRTYFADTQYF

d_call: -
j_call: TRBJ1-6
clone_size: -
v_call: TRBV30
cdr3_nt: TGTGCCTGGAGTGGAACTTTTCGGAGTGACTATAATTCACCCCTCCACTTT
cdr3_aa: CAWSGTFRSDYNSPLHF

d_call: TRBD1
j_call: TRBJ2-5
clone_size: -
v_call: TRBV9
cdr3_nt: TGTGCCAGCAGCCCCCGGGACAGGCCCCAAGAGACCCAGTACTTC
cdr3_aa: CASSPRDRPQETQYF

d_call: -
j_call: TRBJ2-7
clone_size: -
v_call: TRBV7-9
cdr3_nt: TGTGCCAGCAGCTCGACTAGGGACGTTTACGAGCAGTACTTC
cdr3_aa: CASSSTRDVYEQYF

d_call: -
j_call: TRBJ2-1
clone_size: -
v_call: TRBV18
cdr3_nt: TGTGCCAGCTCATCCGACAGAGAATCCTACAATGAGCAGTTCTTC
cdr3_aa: CASSSDRESYNEQFF

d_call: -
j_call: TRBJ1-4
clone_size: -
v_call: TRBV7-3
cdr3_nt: TGTGCCAGCAGCTTAGGGCAGAAAACTAATGAAAAACTGTTTTTT
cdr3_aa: CASSLGQKTNEKLFF

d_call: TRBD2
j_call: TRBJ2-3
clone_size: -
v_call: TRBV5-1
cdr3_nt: TGCGCCAGCAGCTTCGGACTAGAATCAGATACGCAGTATTTT
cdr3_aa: CASSFGLESDTQYF

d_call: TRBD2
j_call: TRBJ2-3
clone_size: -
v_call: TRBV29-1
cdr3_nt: TGCAGCGTCGCCGGGACTACCCTAGATACGCAGTATTTT
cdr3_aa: CSVAGTTLDTQYF

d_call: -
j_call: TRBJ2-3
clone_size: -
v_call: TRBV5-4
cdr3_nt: TGTGCCAGCAGGTCGGCGGGACCAGGGTTTGATACGCAGTATTTT
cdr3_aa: CASRSAGPGFDTQYF

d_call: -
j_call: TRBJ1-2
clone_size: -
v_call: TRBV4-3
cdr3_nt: TGCGCCAGCAGCCAAGATATGGACGCCGGCTTGGGCTACACCTTC
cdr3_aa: CASSQDMDAGLGYTF

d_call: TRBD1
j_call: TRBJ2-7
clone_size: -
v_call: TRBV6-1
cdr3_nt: TGTGCCAGCAGTGGGTCTGGGACAGGGACGATATACGAGCAGTACTTC
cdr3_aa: CASSGSGTGTIYEQYF

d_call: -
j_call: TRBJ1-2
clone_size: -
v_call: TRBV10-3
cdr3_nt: TGTGCCATCAGTGAAATATCGGGGAGGGGAGATGGCTACACCTTC
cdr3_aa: CAISEISGRGDGYTF

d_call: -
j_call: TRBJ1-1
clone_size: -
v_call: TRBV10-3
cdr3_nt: TGTGCCATCGCCCTGGGAGGATGGGACACTGAAGCTTTCTTT
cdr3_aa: CAIALGGWDTEAFF

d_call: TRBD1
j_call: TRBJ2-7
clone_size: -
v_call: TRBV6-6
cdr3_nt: TGTGCCAGCAGTTCGCGACAGGGGGCGTGGGAGCAGTACTTC
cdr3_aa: CASSSRQGAWEQYF

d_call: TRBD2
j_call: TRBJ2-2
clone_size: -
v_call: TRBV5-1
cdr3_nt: TGCGCCAGCGGATCCGGGACTACCTACTGGAACACCGGGGAGCTGTTTTTT
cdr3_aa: CASGSGTTYWNTGELFF

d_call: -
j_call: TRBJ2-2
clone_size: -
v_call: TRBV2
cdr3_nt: TGTGCCAGCACCCAGACAGGCCCCTTTGGGGAGCTGTTTTTT
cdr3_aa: CASTQTGPFGELFF

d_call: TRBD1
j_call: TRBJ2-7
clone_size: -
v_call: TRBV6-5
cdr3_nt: TGTGCCAGCAGTTACTCTGGGACAGTTTCCTTCTACGAGCAGTACTTC
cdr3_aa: CASSYSGTVSFYEQYF

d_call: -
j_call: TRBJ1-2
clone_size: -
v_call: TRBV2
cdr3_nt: TGTGCCAGCAGTGAGCAGTCTCTCAACTATGGCTACACCTTC
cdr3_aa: CASSEQSLNYGYTF

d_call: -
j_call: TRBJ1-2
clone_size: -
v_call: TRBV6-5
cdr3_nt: TGTGCCAGCAACCCCGGGAGGTCTAACTATGGCTACACCTTC
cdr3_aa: CASNPGRSNYGYTF

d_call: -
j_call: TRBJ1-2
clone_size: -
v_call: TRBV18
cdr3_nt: TGTGCCAGCTCACCACAGGGAAATTATGGCTACACCTTC
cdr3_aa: CASSPQGNYGYTF

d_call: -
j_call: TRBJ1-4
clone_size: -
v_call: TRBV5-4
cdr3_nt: TGTGCCAGCAGCTTAGGTTTCAACGAAAAACTGTTTTTT
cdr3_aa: CASSLGFNEKLFF

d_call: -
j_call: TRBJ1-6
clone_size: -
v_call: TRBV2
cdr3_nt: TGTGCCAGCAGTGAAGGGAACCAAAGGCCCCTCCACTTT
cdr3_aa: CASSEGNQRPLHF

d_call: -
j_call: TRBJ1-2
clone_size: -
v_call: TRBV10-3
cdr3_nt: TGTGCCACCTCAAGTCAGGACTATGGCTACACCTTC
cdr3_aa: CATSSQDYGYTF

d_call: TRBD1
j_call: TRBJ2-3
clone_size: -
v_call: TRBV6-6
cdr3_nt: TGTGCCAGCAGTTACGGGACAGGGGGCTCAGATACGCAGTATTTT
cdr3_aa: CASSYGTGGSDTQYF

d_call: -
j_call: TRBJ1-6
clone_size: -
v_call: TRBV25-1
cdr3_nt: TGTGCCAGCAGTGAATTAGCTTCACCCCTCCACTTT
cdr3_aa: CASSELASPLHF

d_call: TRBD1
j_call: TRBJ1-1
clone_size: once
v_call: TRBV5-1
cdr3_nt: TGCGCCAGCAGCTTGGGGACAGGGTTGACTGAAGCTTTCTTT
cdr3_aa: CASSLGTGLTEAFF

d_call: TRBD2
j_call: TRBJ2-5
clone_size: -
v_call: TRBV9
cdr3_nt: TGTGCCAGCAGCGCCCGGACTAGCGGAGACCAAGAGACCCAGTACTTC
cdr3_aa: CASSARTSGDQETQYF

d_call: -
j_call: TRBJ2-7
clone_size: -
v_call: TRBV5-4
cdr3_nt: TGTGCCAGCAGCAACGTCCTCGGGGTGGCCTACGAGCAGTACTTC
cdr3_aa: CASSNVLGVAYEQYF

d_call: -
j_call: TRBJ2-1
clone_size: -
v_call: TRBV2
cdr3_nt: TGTGCCAGCAGGACGACAGGGGCCCAGAGCGGGGTCGGGTTCTTC
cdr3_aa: CASRTTGAQSGVGFF

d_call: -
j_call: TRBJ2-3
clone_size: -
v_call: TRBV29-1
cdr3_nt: TGCAGCGTGGGGGGGCGGAGCACAGATACGCAGTATTTT
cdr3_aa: CSVGGRSTDTQYF

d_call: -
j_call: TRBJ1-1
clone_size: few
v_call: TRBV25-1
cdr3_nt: TGTGCCAGCAGTGAACGTGGGACAAAGGGCACTGAAGCTTTCTTT
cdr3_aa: CASSERGTKGTEAFF